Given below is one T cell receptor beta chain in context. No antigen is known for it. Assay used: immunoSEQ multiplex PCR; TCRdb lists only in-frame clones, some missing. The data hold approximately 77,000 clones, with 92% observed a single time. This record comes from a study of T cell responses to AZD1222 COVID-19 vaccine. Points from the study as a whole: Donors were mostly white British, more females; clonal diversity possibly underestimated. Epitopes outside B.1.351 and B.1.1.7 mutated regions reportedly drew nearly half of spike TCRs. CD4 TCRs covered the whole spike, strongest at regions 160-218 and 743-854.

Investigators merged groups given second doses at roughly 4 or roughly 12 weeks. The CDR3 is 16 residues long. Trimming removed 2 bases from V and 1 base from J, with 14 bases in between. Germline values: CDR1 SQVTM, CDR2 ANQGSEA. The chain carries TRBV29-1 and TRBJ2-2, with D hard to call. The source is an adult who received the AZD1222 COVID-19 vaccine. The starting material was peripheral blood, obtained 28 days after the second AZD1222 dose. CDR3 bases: TGCAGCGTTGAAAACCATCCGGGTGGGAACACCGGGGAGCTGTTTTTT. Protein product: CSVENHPGGNTGELFF.